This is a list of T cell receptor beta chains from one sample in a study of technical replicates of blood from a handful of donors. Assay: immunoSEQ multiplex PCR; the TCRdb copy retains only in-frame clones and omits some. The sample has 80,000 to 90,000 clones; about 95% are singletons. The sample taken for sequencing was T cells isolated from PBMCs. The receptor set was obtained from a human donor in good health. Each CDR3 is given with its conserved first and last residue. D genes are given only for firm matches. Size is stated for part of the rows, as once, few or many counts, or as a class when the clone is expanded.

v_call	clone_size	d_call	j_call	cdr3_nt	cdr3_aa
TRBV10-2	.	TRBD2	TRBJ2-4	TGCGCCAGCAGTGAGCCGGGACTAGCGGGAGGAAACATTCAGTACTTC	CASSEPGLAGGNIQYF
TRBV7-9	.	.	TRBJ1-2	TGTGCCAGCAGCTTTAGTACAGGAGAGCGTAACTATGGCTACACCTTC	CASSFSTGERNYGYTF
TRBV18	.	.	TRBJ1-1	TGTGCCAGCTCACCACGAGGGAACACTGAAGCTTTCTTT	CASSPRGNTEAFF
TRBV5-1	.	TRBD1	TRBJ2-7	TGCGCCAGCAGCTTGCAGTCCGGGACAGTGACCTACGAGCAGTACTTC	CASSLQSGTVTYEQYF
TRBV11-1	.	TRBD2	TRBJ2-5	TGTGCCAGCAGCTTAAGAGCGGGGGGAGAGACCCAGTACTTC	CASSLRAGGETQYF
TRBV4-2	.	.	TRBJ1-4	TGTGCCAGCAGCCAACTATCAGGGGTGGGAAAACTGTTTTTT	CASSQLSGVGKLFF
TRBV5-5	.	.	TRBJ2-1	TGTGCCAGCAGCTACATCGGGACAAATTACAATGAGCAGTTCTTC	CASSYIGTNYNEQFF
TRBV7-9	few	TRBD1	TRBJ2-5	TGTGCCAGCAGTTCGACAGGGTCAGAGACCCAGTACTTC	CASSSTGSETQYF
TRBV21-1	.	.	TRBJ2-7	TGTGCCAGCAATCCTCGCCGGTATAGGGGGGAGGGCGAGCAGTACTTC	CASNPRRYRGEGEQYF
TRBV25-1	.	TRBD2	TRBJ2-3	TGTGCCAGCAGCCAGAGACTAGCGGGAGGGCCGGATACGCAGTATTTT	CASSQRLAGGPDTQYF
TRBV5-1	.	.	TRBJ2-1	TGCGCCAGCAGCTTGGGGGGGGTAAACGGTTGGTTCTTC	CASSLGGVNGWFF
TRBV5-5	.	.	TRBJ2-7	TGTGCCAGCAGCTTGGGACTAGATGAGTACTTC	CASSLGLDEYF
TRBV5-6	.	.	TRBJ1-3	TGTGCCAGCAGCTTTCAGGTCTCTGGAAACACCATATATTTT	CASSFQVSGNTIYF
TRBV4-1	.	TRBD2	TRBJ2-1	TGCGCCAGCAGCCAACCGACTAGCGGGAGTAATGAGCAGTTCTTC	CASSQPTSGSNEQFF
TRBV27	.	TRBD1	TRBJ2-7	TGTGCCAGCAGGCTGGGGACAGGCGGGTACGAGCAGTACTTC	CASRLGTGGYEQYF
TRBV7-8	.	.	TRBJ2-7	TGTGCCAGCAGCCTGGTCCAGGGTCAGTTCTACGAGCAGTACTTC	CASSLVQGQFYEQYF
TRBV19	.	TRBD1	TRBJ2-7	TGTGCCAGTAACGACAGGGGCGGCGACGAGCAGTACTTC	CASNDRGGDEQYF
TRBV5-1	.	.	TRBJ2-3	TGCGCCAGCAGCTTGCCCAGGGCTGCAGATACGCAGTATTTT	CASSLPRAADTQYF
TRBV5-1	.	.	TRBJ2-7	TGCGCCAGCAGCTTGAGAGGACAAGACTACGAGCAGTACTTC	CASSLRGQDYEQYF
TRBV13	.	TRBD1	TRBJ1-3	TGTGCCAGCACAGCCGACAGGGGCGGGGGTCTCTCTGGAAACACCATATATTTT	CASTADRGGGLSGNTIYF
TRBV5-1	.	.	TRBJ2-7	TGCGCCAGCAGCTTAGGAGGCTACGAGCAGTACTTC	CASSLGGYEQYF
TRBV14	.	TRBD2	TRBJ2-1	TGTGCCAGCAGCCAACTAGCGGGGCCCATAGATGAGCAGTTCTTC	CASSQLAGPIDEQFF
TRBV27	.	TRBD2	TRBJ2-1	TGTGCCAGCAGTCTAGCGGCCTCCTACAATGAGCAGTTCTTC	CASSLAASYNEQFF
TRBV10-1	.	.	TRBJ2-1	TGCGCCAGCAGTGCAGGGTCCTACAATGAGCAGTTCTTC	CASSAGSYNEQFF
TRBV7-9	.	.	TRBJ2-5	TGTGCCAGCAGCTCTGGGGTGCGAGGGGAGACCCAGTACTTC	CASSSGVRGETQYF
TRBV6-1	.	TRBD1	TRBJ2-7	TGTGCCAGCAGTGAATTGCTACAGGGGGTCTTCTCCTACGAGCAGTACTTC	CASSELLQGVFSYEQYF